These 3 T cell receptor beta chains originate from one sample sequenced in a study of CD4+ T cells in melanoma. Sequenced by immunoSEQ multiplex PCR; TCRdb stores in-frame clones only, minus some. The sample lists fewer than 150,000 clones, nearly 95% occurring once. These receptors originate from a human donor with melanoma.

Remarks on this clone: The junction and the germline gene differ at one end; a read error may be behind it. This chain joins TRBV6-1 and TRBJ1-2, with D uncertain. This CDR3 comprises 13 residues. Per germline, CDR1 MNHNS and CDR2 SASEGT. The CDR3 DNA reads TGTGCCAGCAGTGAATTGGGCAACTACGGCTACACCTTC. It encodes CASSELGNYGYTF.

V and J are TRBV29-1 and TRBJ1-1; D remains unclear. Germline V CDR1 and CDR2: SQVTM, ANQGSEA. This CDR3 is built from 14 residues. Between the trimmed V and J ends, which lost 1 base and 6 bases, there was a span of 15 bases. The CDR3 spells CSVEGGRQIPEAFF. The CDR3 DNA reads as TGCAGCGTTGAAGGAGGTAGACAAATCCCTGAAGCTTTCTTT.

The chain recombines TRBV19 with TRBJ2-6, with TRBD2 matching 7 bases. The germline V gene encodes CDR1 LNHDA and CDR2 SQIVND (reference sequence). Trimming removed 5 bases from V and 2 bases from J; junction bases left unmatched: 6. This CDR3 is built from 16 residues. The CDR3 reads CASSPWGGTGANVLTF. As DNA, the CDR3 is TGTGCCAGTAGTCCCTGGGGGGGGACTGGGGCCAACGTCCTGACTTTC.